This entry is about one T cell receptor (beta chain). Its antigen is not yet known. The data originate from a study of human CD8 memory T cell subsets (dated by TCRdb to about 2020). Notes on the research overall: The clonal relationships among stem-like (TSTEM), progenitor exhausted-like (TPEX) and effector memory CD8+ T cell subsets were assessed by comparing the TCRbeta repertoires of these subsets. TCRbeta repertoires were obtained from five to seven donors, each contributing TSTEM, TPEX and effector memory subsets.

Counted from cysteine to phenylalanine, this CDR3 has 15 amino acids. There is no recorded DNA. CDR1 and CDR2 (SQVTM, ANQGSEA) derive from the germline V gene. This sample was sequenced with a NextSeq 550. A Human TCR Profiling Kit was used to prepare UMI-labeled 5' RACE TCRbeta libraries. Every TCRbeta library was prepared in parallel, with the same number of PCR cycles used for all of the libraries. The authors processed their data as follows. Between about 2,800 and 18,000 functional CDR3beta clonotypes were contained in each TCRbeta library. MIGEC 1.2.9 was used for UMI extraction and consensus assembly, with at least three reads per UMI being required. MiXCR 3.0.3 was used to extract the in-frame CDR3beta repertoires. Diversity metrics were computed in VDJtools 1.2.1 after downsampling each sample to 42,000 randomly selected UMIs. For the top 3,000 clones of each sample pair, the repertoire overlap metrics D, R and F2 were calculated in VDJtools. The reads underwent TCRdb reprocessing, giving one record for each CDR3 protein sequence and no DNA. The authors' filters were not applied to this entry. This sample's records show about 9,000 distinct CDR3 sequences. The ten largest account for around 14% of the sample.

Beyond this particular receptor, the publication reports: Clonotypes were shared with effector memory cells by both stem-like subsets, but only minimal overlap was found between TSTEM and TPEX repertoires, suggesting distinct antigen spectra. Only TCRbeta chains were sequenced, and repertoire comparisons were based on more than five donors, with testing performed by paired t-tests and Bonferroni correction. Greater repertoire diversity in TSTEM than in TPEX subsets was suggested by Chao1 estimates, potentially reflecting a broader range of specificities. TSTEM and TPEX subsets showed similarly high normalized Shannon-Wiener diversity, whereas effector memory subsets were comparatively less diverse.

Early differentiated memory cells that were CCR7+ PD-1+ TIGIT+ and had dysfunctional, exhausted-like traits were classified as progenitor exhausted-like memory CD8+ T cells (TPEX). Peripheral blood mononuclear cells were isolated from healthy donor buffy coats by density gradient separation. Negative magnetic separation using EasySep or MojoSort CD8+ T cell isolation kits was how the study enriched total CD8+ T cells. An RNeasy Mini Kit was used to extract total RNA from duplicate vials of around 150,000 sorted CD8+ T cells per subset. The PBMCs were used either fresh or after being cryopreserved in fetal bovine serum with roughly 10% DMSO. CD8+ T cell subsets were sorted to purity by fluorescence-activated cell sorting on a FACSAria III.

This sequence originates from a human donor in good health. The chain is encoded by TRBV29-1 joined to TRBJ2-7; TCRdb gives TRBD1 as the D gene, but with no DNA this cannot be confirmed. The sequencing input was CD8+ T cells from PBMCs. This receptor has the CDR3 CSVEGLGTGDYEQYF.